This TCR beta chain was identified in a study of cytomegalovirus exposure and HLA in healthy donors. At the level of the study: Early released data had tens of millions of unique TCRs, all coming from HLA-typed donors. Points from the study as a whole: Later analysis indicated greater clonal expansion among HLA-associated TCR beta chains than among equally common other chains. Later analysis demonstrated an association between a missense DCLRE1C variant and TCR beta V- and J-gene trimming.

PCR used 60 Vbeta primers and 13 Jbeta primers. Data came from immunoSEQ multiplex PCR; TCRdb stores just in-frame clones and leaves some out. The data show about 72,000 clones, with roughly four fifths seen just once and under 2% held by the top ten. Concerning this clone: Its matching antigen is unknown.

CDR1 ENHRY and CDR2 SYGVKD come from the germline V gene. This CDR3 spans 13 amino acids. V lost 6 bases and J 2 bases, leaving 8 bases between the germline ends. V usage is TRBV10-3 and J usage is TRBJ1-3; TRBD1 is a possible D gene (5 bases). The source of this sequence is a man between 18 and 29 years old in good health and CMV-seronegative. The sequenced material came from PBMCs. CDR3: CAISTGPGNTIYF. CDR3 bases: TGTGCCATCAGCACAGGTCCTGGAAACACCATATATTTT.